Presented here are 5 T cell receptor beta chains from one specimen sequenced in a study of T cell responses to AZD1222 COVID-19 vaccine (dated by TCRdb to the early 2020s). The library was generated by the immunoSEQ multiplex PCR assay. What TCRdb holds here is the immuneACCESS table cut down to in-frame rearrangements. Part of the clones is not present; checked against another copy, under half of the missing clones reflect an unresolved V gene, and the others are unexplained. The table for this sample lists about 120,000 clones; 85% to 95% of them were counted only once. The ten biggest clones cover 5% of the sample. Interpreted using the paper, the time point label stands for: about 28 days (+/-7) after the second vaccine dose. The sample was peripheral blood, taken 28 days after the second AZD1222 dose. The receptors derive from an adult who received the AZD1222 COVID-19 vaccine.

The J gene is TRBJ2-7, the V gene TRBV30; 9 bases are shared with TRBD1. V lost 5 bases, J lost 7 bases, and 12 bases stayed unmatched. Germline V CDR1 and CDR2: GTSNPN, SVGIG (reference sequence). The CDR3 spans 14 residues. For the CDR3, the DNA is TGTGCCTGGGGAACCGGGACAGGGTCTCGAGAGCAGTACTTC. Protein: CAWGTGTGSREQYF.

The genes are TRBV7-2 and TRBJ2-7; D gene uncertain. CDR1 and CDR2 from the germline V gene are SGHTA and FQGNSA. This CDR3 region has 15 residues. Trimming shortened V by 0 bases and J by 4 bases, and 13 bases separated the two germline ends. The CDR3 region is CASSLAVDSYYEQYF. The CDR3 coding sequence is TGTGCCAGCAGCTTAGCGGTCGATAGCTATTACGAGCAGTACTTC.

The V call is TRBV12-5, the J call TRBJ2-5, with 7 nucleotides matching TRBD2. This CDR3 has 13 amino acids. V gave up 8 bases and J gave up 3 bases; unmatched junction bases: 6. The germline V gene has CDR1 LGHNT and CDR2 FRNRAP. The CDR3 DNA follows: TGTGCTAGTTGGGGGGGGATGGAAGAGACCCAGTACTTC. Encoded protein: CASWGGMEETQYF.

V and J are TRBV4-1 and TRBJ2-1; D is tentatively TRBD1 or TRBD2 (5 bases each). CDR3 size: 17 residues. V was pared by 1 base and J by 0 bases, with 13 bases between. CDR1 is MGHRA and CDR2 is YSYEKL in the germline V gene. The CDR3 spells CASSQAWGPSSYNEQFF. The CDR3, as DNA: TGCGCCAGCAGCCAAGCCTGGGGACCAAGCTCCTACAATGAGCAGTTCTTC.

The genes are TRBV4-3 and TRBJ1-3; D remains unclear. Germline assignment: CDR1 LGHNA and CDR2 YSLEER. V was cut by 5 bases and J by 7 bases, with 9 bases left in between. The CDR3 extends over 12 amino acids. The CDR3 here is CASSGGGNTIYF. For the CDR3, the DNA is TGCGCCAGCAGCGGCGGCGGCAACACCATATATTTT.